These T cell receptor beta chains were read from a single sample in a study of T cell changes during pregnancy in multiple sclerosis. Method: immunoSEQ multiplex PCR; TCRdb's copy keeps in-frame clones and lacks some. This table holds under 70,000 clones, over 80% found once. This specimen consisted of peripheral blood, obtained in the third trimester of pregnancy. The receptor source for this set is a female donor in good health, enrolled as a control in a pregnancy study. The CDR3 runs from the conserved cysteine through the conserved F or W. Fields, in order: J gene, clone size, V gene, D gene, CDR3 protein, CDR3 DNA. D genes are given only for firm matches. The listing skips clone size in some rows; elsewhere it reads once, few, many or a size class.

>TRBJ1-5|-|TRBV7-9|-
CASSFWLNQPQHF
TGTGCCAGCAGCTTCTGGCTGAATCAGCCCCAGCATTTT
>TRBJ1-1|-|TRBV5-5|-
CASSLGQGRGAFF
TGTGCCAGCAGCTTGGGACAAGGGAGGGGGGCTTTCTTT
>TRBJ2-3|-|TRBV6-6|TRBD2
CASSYLAGGETDTQYF
TGTGCCAGCAGTTACCTGGCGGGAGGTGAGACAGATACGCAGTATTTT
>TRBJ2-1|-|TRBV7-3|TRBD2
CASSLGTNNEQFF
TGTGCCAGCAGCTTAGGGACTAACAATGAGCAGTTCTTC
>TRBJ2-3|-|TRBV4-3|TRBD2
CTSSQDLAGGADTQYF
TGCACCAGCAGCCAAGACCTAGCGGGAGGGGCAGATACGCAGTATTTT
>TRBJ2-3|-|TRBV2|-
CASRKGSGSASTDTQYF
TGTGCCAGCAGGAAAGGATCAGGATCTGCTAGCACAGATACGCAGTATTTT
>TRBJ2-5|once|TRBV6-1|-
CASGTLSRETQYF
TGTGCCAGCGGGACTCTCAGCAGAGAGACCCAGTACTTC
>TRBJ2-7|-|TRBV7-2|-
CASSSPGMTYEQYF
TGTGCCAGCAGCTCGCCCGGGATGACCTACGAGCAGTACTTC
>TRBJ2-2|-|TRBV7-2|-
CASSLEAGTTGELFF
TGTGCCAGCAGCTTAGAGGCGGGGACCACCGGGGAGCTGTTTTTT
>TRBJ2-7|-|TRBV30|-
CAWSATTGEQQYF
TGTGCCTGGAGTGCGACAACGGGGGAGCAGCAGTACTTC
>TRBJ1-1|-|TRBV7-9|-
CASSPSGGGLNTEAFF
TGTGCCAGCAGCCCGTCCGGGGGGGGCCTGAACACTGAAGCTTTCTTT
>TRBJ2-7|-|TRBV5-4|TRBD2
CASSRTSGSNAHEQYF
TGTGCCAGCAGCCGGACTAGCGGGAGTAATGCGCACGAGCAGTACTTC
>TRBJ2-1|-|TRBV7-3|TRBD2
CASSPTGLAGAYNEQFF
TGTGCCAGCAGCCCCACTGGGCTAGCGGGAGCCTACAATGAGCAGTTCTTC
>TRBJ2-1|once|TRBV2|-
CASPRDYNEQFF
TGTGCCAGCCCCCGCGACTACAATGAGCAGTTCTTC
>TRBJ2-3|-|TRBV7-9|TRBD2
CASLGGGDQRPQYF
TGTGCCAGCCTCGGCGGGGGGGATCAGAGGCCGCAGTATTTT
>TRBJ1-6|-|TRBV6-1|-
CASSERGGVRGTYNSPLHF
TGTGCCAGCAGTGAAAGAGGAGGAGTGAGAGGGACCTATAATTCACCCCTCCACTTT